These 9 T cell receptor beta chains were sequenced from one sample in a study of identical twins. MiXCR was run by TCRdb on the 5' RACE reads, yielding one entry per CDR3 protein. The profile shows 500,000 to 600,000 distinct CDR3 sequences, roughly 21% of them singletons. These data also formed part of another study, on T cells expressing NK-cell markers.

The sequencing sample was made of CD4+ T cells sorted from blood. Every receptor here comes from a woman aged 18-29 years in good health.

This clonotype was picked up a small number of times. As DNA, the CDR3 is TGTGCCAGCAGCGCTTGGGGGGCCACCCATGAGCAGTTCTTC. Its translation is CASSAWGATHEQFF. The V gene is TRBV7-2, the J gene TRBJ2-1; either TRBD1 or TRBD2 may fit D (6 bases each). The germline CDR1 and CDR2 sequences are SGHTA and FQGNSA. V lost 5 bases to trimming and J lost 8 bases, with 16 bases between them. CDR3 length equals 14 residues.

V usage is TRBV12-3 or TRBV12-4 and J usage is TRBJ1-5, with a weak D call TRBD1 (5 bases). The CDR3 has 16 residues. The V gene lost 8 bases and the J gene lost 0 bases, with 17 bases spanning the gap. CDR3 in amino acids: CASGSRGPHSNQPQHF. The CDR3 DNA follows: TGTGCCAGCGGGTCTCGGGGCCCACATAGCAATCAGCCCCAGCATTTT.

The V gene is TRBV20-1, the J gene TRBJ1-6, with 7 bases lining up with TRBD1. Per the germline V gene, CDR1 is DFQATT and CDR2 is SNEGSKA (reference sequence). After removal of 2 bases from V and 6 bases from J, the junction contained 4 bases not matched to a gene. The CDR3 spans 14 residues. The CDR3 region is CSARRDSFNSPLHF. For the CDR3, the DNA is TGCAGTGCTAGAAGGGACAGTTTTAATTCACCCCTCCACTTT.

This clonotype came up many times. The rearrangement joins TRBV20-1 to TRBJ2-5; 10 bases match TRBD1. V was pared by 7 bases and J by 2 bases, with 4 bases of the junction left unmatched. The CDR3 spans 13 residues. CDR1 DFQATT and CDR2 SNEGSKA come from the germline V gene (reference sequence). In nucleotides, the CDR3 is TGCAGTGTCCCGGACAGGGGGCAAGAGACCCAGTACTTC. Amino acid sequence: CSVPDRGQETQYF.

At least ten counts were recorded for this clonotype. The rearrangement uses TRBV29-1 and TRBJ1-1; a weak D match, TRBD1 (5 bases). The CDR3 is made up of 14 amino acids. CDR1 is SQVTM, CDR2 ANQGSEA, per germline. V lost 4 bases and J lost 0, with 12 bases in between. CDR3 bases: TGCAGCGTTGGACAGAGTCTCATGAACACTGAAGCTTTCTTT. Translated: CSVGQSLMNTEAFF.

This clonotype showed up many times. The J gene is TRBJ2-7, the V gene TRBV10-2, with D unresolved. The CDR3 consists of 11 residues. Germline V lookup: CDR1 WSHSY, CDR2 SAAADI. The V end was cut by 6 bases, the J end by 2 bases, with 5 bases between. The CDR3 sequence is CASRVTYEQYF. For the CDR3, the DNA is TGCGCCAGCAGGGTTACCTACGAGCAGTACTTC.

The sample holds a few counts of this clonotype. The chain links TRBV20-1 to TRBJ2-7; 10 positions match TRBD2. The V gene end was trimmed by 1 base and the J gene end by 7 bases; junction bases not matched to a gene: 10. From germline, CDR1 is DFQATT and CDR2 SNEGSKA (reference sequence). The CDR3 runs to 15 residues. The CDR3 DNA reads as TGCAGTGCTAGAGTAGCAGCGGGAGGGCCGGGGGAGCAGTACTTC. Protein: CSARVAAGGPGEQYF.

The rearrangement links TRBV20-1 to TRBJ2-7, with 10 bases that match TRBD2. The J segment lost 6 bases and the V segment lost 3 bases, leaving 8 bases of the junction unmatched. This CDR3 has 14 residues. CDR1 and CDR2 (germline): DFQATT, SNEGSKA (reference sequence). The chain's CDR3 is CSARLAGVGVEQYF. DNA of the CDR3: TGCAGTGCTAGGCTAGCGGGAGTGGGTGTCGAGCAGTACTTC.

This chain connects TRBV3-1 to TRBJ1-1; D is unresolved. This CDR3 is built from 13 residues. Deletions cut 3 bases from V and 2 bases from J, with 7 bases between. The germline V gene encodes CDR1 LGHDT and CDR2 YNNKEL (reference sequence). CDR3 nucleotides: TGTGCCAGCAGCCAGTTCCTAAACACTGAAGCTTTCTTT. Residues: CASSQFLNTEAFF.